What follows are 27 T cell receptor beta chains derived from one specimen sequenced in a study of shared clonotypes between healthy human individuals. Some clones are missing from TCRdb's copy, which holds only in-frame ones; the method was immunoSEQ multiplex PCR. The sample lists roughly 450,000 clones, less than 85% occurring once. Sequencing input: PBMCs. The receptors were sampled from a woman in her thirties or forties in good health. Some clones in this sample may be carry-over from other donors' samples.

This chain links TRBV4-3 with TRBJ2-2, with 10 nucleotides matching TRBD1. Trimming at V came to 0 bases and at J to 1 base, leaving 2 bases not matched to a gene. This CDR3 has 17 amino acids. Germline-derived CDR1 and CDR2 are LGHNA and YSLEER. CDR3 nucleotide sequence: TGCGCCAGCAGCCAAGAGACAGGGGGCTGGAACACCGGGGAGCTGTTTTTT. Translating it yields CASSQETGGWNTGELFF.

This clone occurred a few times. The V call is TRBV28, the J call TRBJ1-5; D call uncertain. The length of the CDR3 is 14 residues. Germline-derived CDR1 and CDR2 are MDHEN and SYDVKM. Between the trimmed V and J ends, which lost 6 bases and 3 bases, there was a span of 12 bases. CDR3 DNA sequence: TGTGCCAGCAGCTTAAACACAGTCAATCAGCCCCAGCATTTT. This gives the protein CASSLNTVNQPQHF.

In the case of this clone: Within the sample, other DNA sequences also encode this same CDR3. This chain uses TRBV28 with TRBJ2-2, with 8 positions matching TRBD1. V trimming: 5 bases; J trimming: 1 base; junction bases outside the gene matches: 3. In germline, CDR1 is MDHEN, CDR2 SYDVKM. CDR3 length: 15 amino acids. CDR3 sequence reads: CASSPGTGNTGELFF. The CDR3 bases are TGTGCCAGCAGTCCCGGGACAGGGAACACCGGGGAGCTGTTTTTT. The whole variable domain, filled in from reference TRBV28 and TRBJ2-2, reads DVKVTQSSRYLVKRTGEKVFLECVQDMDHENMFWYRQDPGLGLRLIYFSYDVKMKEKGDIPEGYSVSREKKERFSLILESASTNQTSMYLCASSPGTGNTGELFFGEGSRLTVL.

As for this clone: Sequence at one end of the junction differs from germline and may be a read error. The J gene is TRBJ2-5, the V gene TRBV7-3, with 7 bases identical to TRBD2. Germline values: CDR1 SGHTA, CDR2 FQGTGA. The CDR3 consists of 9 residues. CDR3: CASSYAGDF. DNA of the CDR3: TGTGCCAGCAGCTACGCGGGGGACTTC.

This chain joins TRBV5-6 and TRBJ2-7; either TRBD1 or TRBD2 may supply D (5 bases each). Trimming removed 1 base at V and 9 bases at J, with 17 bases between. The germline V gene has CDR1 SGHDT and CDR2 YYEEEE. The CDR3 is made up of 14 amino acids. CDR3 in amino acids: CASSLRGAKGGQYF. CDR3 DNA: TGTGCCAGCAGCTTGCGAGGGGCGAAGGGTGGGCAGTACTTC.

The count of this clone is one. Other DNA sequences of this sample code for an identical CDR3. The rearrangement uses TRBV11-2 and TRBJ2-1; D unclear. V was shortened by 5 bases and J by 4 bases, with 12 bases between the two germline ends. Germline V gene sequence: CDR1 SGHAT, CDR2 FQNNGV. The CDR3 runs 14 residues. CDR3 sequence: CASSLSGPYNEQFF. Written as DNA, the CDR3 is TGTGCCAGCAGCCTATCCGGGCCATACAATGAGCAGTTCTTC.

This chain connects TRBV28 to TRBJ1-3; no clear D gene. The V and J ends lost 7 bases and 0 bases respectively, with 10 bases between them. This CDR3 is built from 14 residues. The germline V gene encodes CDR1 MDHEN and CDR2 SYDVKM. The CDR3 region is CASNPSSSGNTIYF. In nucleotides, the CDR3 is TGTGCCAGCAATCCCTCGAGCTCTGGAAACACCATATATTTT.

The chain couples TRBV7-2 to TRBJ2-7, with 10 bases lining up with TRBD2. The CDR3 length is 15 residues. Germline CDR1 and CDR2: SGHTA and FQGNSA. The trim removed 5 bases at V and 4 bases at J, leaving 8 bases unmatched. The CDR3 DNA is TGTGCCAGCAGCGTCCGTTCTAGCGGGAGTTACGAGCAGTACTTC. This codes for CASSVRSSGSYEQYF.

The table lists this clone with a few counts. The V and J genes are TRBV6-5 and TRBJ1-5; 8 bases map to TRBD1. The ends lost 6 bases at V and 2 bases at J; junction bases unmatched: 6. CDR3 length: 15 amino acids. Looked up from germline, CDR1 is MNHEY and CDR2 is SVGAGI. CDR3 DNA: TGTGCCAGCAGAGTGACAGGGGAGGGCAATCAGCCCCAGCATTTT. It yields the protein CASRVTGEGNQPQHF.

The chain has TRBV15 and TRBJ2-3; unclear D gene. Deletions cut 5 bases from V and 1 base from J, with 19 bases between. Per the germline V gene, CDR1 is LNHNV and CDR2 is YYDKDF (reference sequence). The CDR3 consists of 17 residues. The CDR3 DNA follows: TGTGCCACCAGCGGACCTCTAAAGAGAACAGGCACAGATACGCAGTATTTT. Its translation is CATSGPLKRTGTDTQYF.

The chain links TRBV5-1 to TRBJ2-6; D may match TRBD1 or TRBD2 (5 bases each). CDR3 length: 13 amino acids. V was trimmed by 7 bases and J by 3 bases, leaving 8 bases between them. CDR1 and CDR2 (germline): SGHRS, YFSETQ. CDR3 sequence: CASGGFGANVLTF. Written as DNA, the CDR3 is TGCGCCAGCGGGGGTTTTGGGGCCAACGTCCTGACTTTC.

The chain is built from TRBV9 and TRBJ2-1; TRBD1 or TRBD2 may be the D gene (7 bases each). CDR1 is SGDLS and CDR2 is YYNGEE in the germline V gene. The V end was cut by 0 bases, the J end by 8 bases, with 15 bases between. This CDR3 region has 15 residues. This CDR3 is CASSVGQGLIDEQFF. The CDR3 DNA reads TGTGCCAGCAGCGTAGGACAGGGACTAATCGATGAGCAGTTCTTC.

The V and J genes are TRBV10-3 and TRBJ2-7; no definite D call. The CDR3 runs to 14 residues. V lost 2 bases, J lost 3 bases, and 11 bases lay in between. Germline V CDR1 and CDR2: ENHRY, SYGVKD. The CDR3 is CAISEPGRFYEQYF. The DNA for the CDR3 is TGTGCCATCAGTGAGCCAGGACGGTTCTACGAGCAGTACTTC.

Points on this clone: A far larger clone is off by one base, so a read error is likely. The sample holds other DNA sequences that translate to the same CDR3. J is TRBJ1-1 and V is TRBV13, with 8 bases aligning to TRBD1. In germline, CDR1 is PRHDT, CDR2 FYEKMQ (reference sequence). This CDR3 is 14 amino acids long. CDR3 protein: CASSLRDRITEAFF. CDR3 bases: TGTGCCAGCAGCCTACGGGACAGGATCACTGAAGCCTTCTTT. Full variable domain (remainder filled in from reference TRBV13 and TRBJ1-1): AAGVIQSPRHLIKEKRETATLKCYPIPRHDTVYWYQQGPGQDPQFLISFYEKMQSDKGSIPDRFSAQQFSDYHSELNMSSLELGDSALYFCASSLRDRITEAFFGQGTRLTVV.

This clone was counted a few times. CDR3 coding DNA: TGCGCCAGCAGCCATGATATGGGGGATACGCAGTATTTT. It encodes CASSHDMGDTQYF. This chain uses TRBV4-3 with TRBJ2-3; D remains ambiguous. V dropped 3 bases and J dropped 6 bases, with 10 bases sitting between them. Germline-derived CDR1 and CDR2 are LGHNA and YSLEER. The CDR3 extends over 13 amino acids.

Notes on this clone: The sample has other DNA sequences that encode this CDR3 too. The CDR3 region is CAWSAGPYNEQFF. The CDR3 DNA sequence: TGTGCCTGGAGTGCGGGACCCTACAATGAGCAGTTCTTC. This chain links TRBV30 with TRBJ2-1; D tentatively reads TRBD1 or TRBD2 (5 bases each). This CDR3 has 13 amino acids. Germline V gives CDR1 GTSNPN, CDR2 SVGIG (reference sequence). Deletions cut 1 base from V and 2 bases from J, with 6 bases between.

This clone has at least ten counts. CDR3 amino acids: CASSPRTNPYEQYF. CDR3 coding DNA: TGTGCCAGCAGCCCCAGGACGAACCCCTACGAGCAGTACTTC. This chain joins TRBV14 and TRBJ2-7; D remains unclear. The CDR3 consists of 14 residues. The V gene lost 4 bases and the J gene lost 2 bases, with 12 bases spanning the gap. Germline V lookup: CDR1 SGHDN, CDR2 FVKESK. Full variable domain (rest looked up from reference TRBV14 and TRBJ2-7): EAGVTQFPSHSVIEKGQTVTLRCDPISGHDNLYWYRRVMGKEIKFLLHFVKESKQDESGMPNNRFLAERTGGTYSTLKVQPAELEDSGVYFCASSPRTNPYEQYFGPGTRLTVT.

The chain carries TRBV5-5 and TRBJ1-2; D is undetermined. The CDR3 contains 12 residues. CDR1 is SGHKS and CDR2 is YYEKEE in the germline V gene (reference sequence). Trimming took 1 base from V and 8 from J, leaving 9 bases between them. CDR3 coding DNA: TGTGCCAGCAGCTTGTCCGGCAGGGGCTACACCTTC. Protein sequence: CASSLSGRGYTF.

The chain is built from TRBV7-2 and TRBJ2-3; TRBD2 agrees at 10 bases. CDR1 is SGHTA and CDR2 is FQGNSA in the germline V gene. This CDR3 spans 16 amino acids. Trimming removed 4 bases from V and 4 bases from J; junction bases left unmatched: 8. CDR3 region: CASSSSGTSEADTQYF. DNA of the CDR3: TGTGCCAGCAGCTCCAGTGGGACTAGCGAGGCAGATACGCAGTATTTT.

This clone has just a few counts. V is TRBV28 and J is TRBJ2-1; 7 positions agree with TRBD2. The germline CDR1 and CDR2 sequences are MDHEN and SYDVKM. This CDR3 has 15 residues. J gave up 2 bases and V 2 bases, and 3 bases lay outside the gene matches. Written as DNA, the CDR3 is TGTGCCAGCAGTTTAAGGGGAGGGCCCTACAATGAGCAGTTCTTC. Its translation: CASSLRGGPYNEQFF.

This clone has ten or more counts. The gene calls are TRBV6-1 and TRBJ2-7, with 8 bases fitting TRBD1. This CDR3 spans 14 amino acids. Germline-derived CDR1 and CDR2 are MNHNS and SASEGT. Losses at the gene ends were 6 bases for V and 4 bases for J; bases not matched to a gene: 8. Here the CDR3 reads CASRGDRYSYEQYF. The CDR3 DNA reads as TGTGCCAGCAGGGGGGACAGGTATTCATACGAGCAGTACTTC.

The V and J genes are TRBV7-6 and TRBJ1-1, with D possibly TRBD1 on 5 matching bases. CDR1 and CDR2 (germline): SGHVS, FNYEAQ. The V gene lost 0 bases and the J gene lost 0 bases, with 11 bases spanning the gap. The CDR3 totals 16 residues. CDR3 nucleotide sequence: TGTGCCAGCAGCTTAGCTGCGGGGGAGGTGAACACTGAAGCTTTCTTT. This gives the protein CASSLAAGEVNTEAFF.

This clone was detected a few times. The V and J genes are TRBV28 and TRBJ1-1, with 12 bases identical to TRBD1. CDR1 is MDHEN, CDR2 SYDVKM, per germline. The CDR3 is made up of 17 amino acids. Losses at the gene ends were 7 bases for V and 0 bases for J; bases not matched to a gene: 9. The CDR3 DNA is TGTGCCAGCAAAAGAACGGGACAGGGGGCCCTGAACACTGAAGCTTTCTTT. Translated: CASKRTGQGALNTEAFF. The entire variable domain, with the rest obtained from reference TRBV28 and TRBJ1-1, is as follows: DVKVTQSSRYLVKRTGEKVFLECVQDMDHENMFWYRQDPGLGLRLIYFSYDVKMKEKGDIPEGYSVSREKKERFSLILESASTNQTSMYLCASKRTGQGALNTEAFFGQGTRLTVV.

The rearrangement joins TRBV5-6 to TRBJ2-7, with 11 bases matching TRBD2. V lost 0 bases, J lost 3 bases, and 2 bases stayed unmatched. This CDR3 region has 15 residues. Per the germline V gene, CDR1 is SGHDT and CDR2 is YYEEEE. This chain's CDR3 is CASSLGLAGLYEQYF. The CDR3 nucleotides are TGTGCCAGCAGCTTGGGACTAGCGGGGCTCTACGAGCAGTACTTC.

V usage is TRBV28 and J usage is TRBJ1-4; TRBD1 matches 8 bases. Per germline, CDR1 MDHEN and CDR2 SYDVKM. Trimming at V came to 3 bases and at J to 5 bases, leaving 5 bases not matched to a gene. CDR3 length: 15 residues. The CDR3 DNA is TGTGCCAGCAGTTTTGGGACAGGAACGAATGAAAAACTGTTTTTT. Translating gives CASSFGTGTNEKLFF.

The chain links TRBV10-3 to TRBJ2-3; possible D gene TRBD2, 6 bases. The V gene's germline CDR1 is ENHRY and CDR2 SYGVKD. The ends were cut back, 0 bases at V and 3 bases at J, with 7 bases in the middle. CDR3 length: 14 amino acids. Here the CDR3 DNA reads TGTGCCATCAGTGAGTCGGCGGGGACAGATACGCAGTATTTT. It encodes CAISESAGTDTQYF.

The genes are TRBV5-6 and TRBJ2-1; 9 nucleotides align to TRBD2. Germline values: CDR1 SGHDT, CDR2 YYEEEE. This CDR3 is 14 amino acids long. V gave up 4 bases and J gave up 5 bases; unmatched junction bases: 4. This chain's CDR3 is CASSKAGGNNEQFF. The CDR3 region has the DNA TGTGCCAGCAGCAAAGCGGGAGGTAACAATGAGCAGTTCTTC.